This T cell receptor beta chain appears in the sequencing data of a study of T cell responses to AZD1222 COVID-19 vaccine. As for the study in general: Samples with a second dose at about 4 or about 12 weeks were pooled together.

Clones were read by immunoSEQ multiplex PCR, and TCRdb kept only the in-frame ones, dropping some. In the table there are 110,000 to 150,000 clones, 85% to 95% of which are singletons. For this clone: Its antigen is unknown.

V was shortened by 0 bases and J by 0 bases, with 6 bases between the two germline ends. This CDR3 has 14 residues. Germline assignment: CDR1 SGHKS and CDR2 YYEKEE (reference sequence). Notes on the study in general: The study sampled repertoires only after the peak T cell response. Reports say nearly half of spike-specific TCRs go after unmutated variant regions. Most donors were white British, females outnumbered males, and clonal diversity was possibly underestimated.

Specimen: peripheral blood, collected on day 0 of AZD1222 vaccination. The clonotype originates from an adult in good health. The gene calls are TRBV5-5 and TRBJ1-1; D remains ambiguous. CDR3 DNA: TGTGCCAGCAGCTTGGGGTCCCTGAACACTGAAGCTTTCTTT. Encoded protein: CASSLGSLNTEAFF. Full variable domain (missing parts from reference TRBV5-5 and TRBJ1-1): DAGVTQSPTHLIKTRGQQVTLRCSPISGHKSVSWYQQVLGQGPQFIFQYYEKEERGRGNFPDRFSARQFPNYSSELNVNALLLGDSALYLCASSLGSLNTEAFFGQGTRLTVV.